This T cell receptor beta chain was identified during a study of blood T cell repertoires in COVID-19. Study background: Material from acute and convalescent COVID-19 was sourced from the United States, Italy and Spain. PBMCs, B-cell-depleted T cells, or T cells were the source of the cDNA or gDNA that made up the material.

CDR1 is SGHRS, CDR2 YFSETQ, per germline. Trimming removed 3 bases at V and 5 bases at J, with 12 bases between. This CDR3 contains 13 residues. Method: immunoSEQ multiplex PCR; TCRdb's copy keeps in-frame clones and lacks some. Here the sample spans 50,000 to 65,000 clones, around 81% being singletons. The chain has TRBV5-1 and TRBJ2-7; D remains ambiguous. The sequenced material came from peripheral blood. This TCR came from a woman aged 55-69 years with acute or convalescent COVID-19. CDR3 in DNA: TGCGCCAGCAGCTCGCGTCCTAGAGACGAGCAGTACTTC. Amino acid sequence: CASSSRPRDEQYF.